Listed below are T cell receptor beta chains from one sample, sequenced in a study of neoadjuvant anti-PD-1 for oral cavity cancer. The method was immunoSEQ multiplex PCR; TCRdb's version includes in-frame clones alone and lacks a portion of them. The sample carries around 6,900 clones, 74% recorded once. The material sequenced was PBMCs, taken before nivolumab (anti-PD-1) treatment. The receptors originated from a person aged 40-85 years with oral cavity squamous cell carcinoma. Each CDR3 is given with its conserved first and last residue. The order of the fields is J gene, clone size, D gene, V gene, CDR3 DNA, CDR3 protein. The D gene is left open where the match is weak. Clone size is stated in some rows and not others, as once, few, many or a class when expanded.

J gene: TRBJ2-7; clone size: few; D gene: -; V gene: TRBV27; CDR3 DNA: TGTGCCAGCAGTTTAAAAGGGGCGCCCTCCTACGAGCAGTACTTC; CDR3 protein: CASSLKGAPSYEQYF
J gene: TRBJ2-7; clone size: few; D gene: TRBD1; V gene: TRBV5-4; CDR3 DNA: TGTGCCAGCAGCTTGTTTAGGGACAGGGGCTACGAGCAGTACTTC; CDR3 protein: CASSLFRDRGYEQYF
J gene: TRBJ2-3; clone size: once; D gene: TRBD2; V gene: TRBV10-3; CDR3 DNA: TGTGCCATCAGTATAAGACTAGCGGGGGTCTTCGGCACAGATACGCAGTATTTT; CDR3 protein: CAISIRLAGVFGTDTQYF
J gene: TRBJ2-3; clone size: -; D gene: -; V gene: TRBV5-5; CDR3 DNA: TGTGCCAGCAGCCTGTGGGGGCTTGGTGAGGGCACAGATACGCAGTATTTT; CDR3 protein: CASSLWGLGEGTDTQYF
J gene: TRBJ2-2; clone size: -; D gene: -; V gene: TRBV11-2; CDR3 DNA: TGTGCCAGCAGCGCCGGGAGGACAGGGAACACCGGGGAGCTGTTTTTT; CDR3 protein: CASSAGRTGNTGELFF
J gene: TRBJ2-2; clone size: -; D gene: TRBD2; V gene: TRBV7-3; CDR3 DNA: TGTGCCAGCAGCCGGACTAGCGGGAACACCGGGGAGCTGTTTTTT; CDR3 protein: CASSRTSGNTGELFF
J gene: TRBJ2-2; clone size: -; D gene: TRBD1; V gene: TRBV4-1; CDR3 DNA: TGCGCCAGCAGCCAAGTTGGGGACAGGGTTATCGGGGAGCTGTTTTTT; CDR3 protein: CASSQVGDRVIGELFF
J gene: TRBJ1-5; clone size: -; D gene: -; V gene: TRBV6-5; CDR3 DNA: TGTGCCAGCAGTTACTCGTACAGGGCGGGACAGCCCCAGCATTTT; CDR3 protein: CASSYSYRAGQPQHF
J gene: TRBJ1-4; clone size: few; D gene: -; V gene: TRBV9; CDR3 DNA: TGTGCCAGCAGCTATACGGGACAATGGGGAGAAAAACTGTTTTTT; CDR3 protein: CASSYTGQWGEKLFF
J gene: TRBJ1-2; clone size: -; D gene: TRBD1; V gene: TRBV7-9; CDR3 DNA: TGTGCCAGCAGCCCCCCGACAGGGAACTATGGCTACACCTTC; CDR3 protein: CASSPPTGNYGYTF
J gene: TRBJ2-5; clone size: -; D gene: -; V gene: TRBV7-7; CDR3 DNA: TGTGCCAGCAGCTTATCACGGGACGCGGAGACCCAGTACTTC; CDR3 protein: CASSLSRDAETQYF
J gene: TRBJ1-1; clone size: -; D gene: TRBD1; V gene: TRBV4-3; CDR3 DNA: TGCGCCAGCACCTCAGGGGGGGGGAACACTGAAGCTTTCTTT; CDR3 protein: CASTSGGGNTEAFF
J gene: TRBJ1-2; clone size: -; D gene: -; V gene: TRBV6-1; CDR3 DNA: TGTGCCAGCAGTGAGACTGACTATGGCTACACCTTC; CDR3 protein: CASSETDYGYTF
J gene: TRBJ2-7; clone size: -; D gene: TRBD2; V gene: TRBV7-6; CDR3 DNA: TGTGCCAGCAGCTTAGGTAGCGGGGGGGCCTACGAGCAGTACTTC; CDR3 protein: CASSLGSGGAYEQYF
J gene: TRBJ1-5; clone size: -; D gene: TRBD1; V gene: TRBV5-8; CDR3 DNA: TGTGCCAGCAGCCCCGGGACAGGGACTTATCAGCCCCAGCATTTT; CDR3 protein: CASSPGTGTYQPQHF
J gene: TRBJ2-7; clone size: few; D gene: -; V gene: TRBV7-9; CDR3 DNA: TGTGCCAGCAGCCCCGACAGGCTCTACGAGCAGTACTTC; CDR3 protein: CASSPDRLYEQYF
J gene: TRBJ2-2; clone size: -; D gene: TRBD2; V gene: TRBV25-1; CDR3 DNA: TGTGCCAGCAGTGAATCTAGCGGGGGGGCGAACACCGGGGAGCTGTTTTTT; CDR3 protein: CASSESSGGANTGELFF
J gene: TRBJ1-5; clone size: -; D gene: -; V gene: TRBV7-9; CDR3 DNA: TGTGCCAGCAGCTTAGGAGCGAGCAATCAGCCCCAGCATTTT; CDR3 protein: CASSLGASNQPQHF
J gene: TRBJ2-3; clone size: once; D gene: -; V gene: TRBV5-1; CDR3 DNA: TGCGCCAGCAGCTTCACAGATACGCAGTATTTT; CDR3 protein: CASSFTDTQYF
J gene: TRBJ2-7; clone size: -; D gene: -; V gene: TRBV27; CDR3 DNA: TGTGCCAGCAGTTTATACGCCCCTTACGAGCAGTACTTC; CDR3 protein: CASSLYAPYEQYF
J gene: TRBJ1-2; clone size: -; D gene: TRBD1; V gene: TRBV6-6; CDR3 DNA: TGTGCCAGCAGCTCCGGGGACAGGGGCTTAGGGGGCTACACCTTC; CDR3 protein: CASSSGDRGLGGYTF
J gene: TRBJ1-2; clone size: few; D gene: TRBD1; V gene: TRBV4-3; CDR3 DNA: TGCGCCAGCAGCCAAGAGGGACAGGGATATGGCTACACCTTC; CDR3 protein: CASSQEGQGYGYTF
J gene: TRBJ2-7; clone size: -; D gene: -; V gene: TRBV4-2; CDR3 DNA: TGTGCCAGCAGCCAGGAGGACCCTAACTACGAGCAGTACTTC; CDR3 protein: CASSQEDPNYEQYF
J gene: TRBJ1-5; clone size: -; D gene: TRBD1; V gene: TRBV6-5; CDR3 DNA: TGTGCCAGCAGAGCAGGACAGGGGCAACCCCAGCATTTT; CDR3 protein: CASRAGQGQPQHF
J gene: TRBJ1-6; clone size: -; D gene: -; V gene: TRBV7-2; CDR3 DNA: TGTGCCAGCAGATTCAACAGGGCGCCGAATTCACCCCTCCACTTT; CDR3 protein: CASRFNRAPNSPLHF
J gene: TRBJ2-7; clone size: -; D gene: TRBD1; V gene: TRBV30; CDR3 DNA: TGTGCCTGGAGTCAGGGGGCCTACGAGCAGTACTTC; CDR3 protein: CAWSQGAYEQYF
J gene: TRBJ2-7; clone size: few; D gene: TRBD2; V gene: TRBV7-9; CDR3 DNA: TGTGCCAGCAGCAAGCCTGGCGGGGGCGAGCAGTACTTC; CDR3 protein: CASSKPGGGEQYF
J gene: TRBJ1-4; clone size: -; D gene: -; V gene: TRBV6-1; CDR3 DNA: TGTGCCAGTAGTAAAGGAGACCCAACTAATGAAAAACTGTTTTTT; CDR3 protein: CASSKGDPTNEKLFF
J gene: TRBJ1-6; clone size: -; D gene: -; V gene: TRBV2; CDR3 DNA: TGTGCCACCCTCGATATTACAGGGATCAATTCACCCCTCCACTTT; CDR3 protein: CATLDITGINSPLHF
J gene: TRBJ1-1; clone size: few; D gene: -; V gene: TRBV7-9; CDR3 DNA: TGTGCCAGCAGCTTAGGTGTAGGGGATCACGGAGCTTTCTTT; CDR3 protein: CASSLGVGDHGAFF
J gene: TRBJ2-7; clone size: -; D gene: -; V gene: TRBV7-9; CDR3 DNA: TGTGCCAGCAGCTTAGCTGGTAGGGCGAGCGAGCAGTACTTC; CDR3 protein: CASSLAGRASEQYF
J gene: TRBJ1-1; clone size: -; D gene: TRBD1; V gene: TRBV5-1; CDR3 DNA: TGCGCCAGCAGCCTGGACAGGGCGCCTGAAGCTTTCTTT; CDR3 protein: CASSLDRAPEAFF
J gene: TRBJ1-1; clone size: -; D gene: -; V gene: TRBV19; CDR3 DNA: TGTGCCAGTAAGTTCCTCGGGGAGTTTCACACTGAAGCTTTCTTT; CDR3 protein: CASKFLGEFHTEAFF
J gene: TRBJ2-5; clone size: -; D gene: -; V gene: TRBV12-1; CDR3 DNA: TGTGCCAGCAGCTTACGCGCGGGGGGCTCTCAAGAGACCCAGTACTTC; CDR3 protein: CASSLRAGGSQETQYF
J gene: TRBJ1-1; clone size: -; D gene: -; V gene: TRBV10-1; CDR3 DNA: TGCGCCAGCAGCGCTGTAGCGGGCACTGAAGCTTTCTTT; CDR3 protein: CASSAVAGTEAFF
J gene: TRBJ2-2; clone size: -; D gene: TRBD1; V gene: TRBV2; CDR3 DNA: TGTGCCAGCAGTGCGGACAGGACCAACACCGGGGAGCTGTTTTTT; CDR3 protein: CASSADRTNTGELFF
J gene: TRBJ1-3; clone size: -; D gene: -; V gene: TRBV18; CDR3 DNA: TGTGCCAGCTCACAGGGGGTCTCTGGAAACACCATATATTTT; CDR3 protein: CASSQGVSGNTIYF
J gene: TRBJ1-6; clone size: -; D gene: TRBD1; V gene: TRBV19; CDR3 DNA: TGTGCCAGTAGTATAGGGACAGGGCGGTACGGCTATAATTCACCCCTCCACTTT; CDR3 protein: CASSIGTGRYGYNSPLHF
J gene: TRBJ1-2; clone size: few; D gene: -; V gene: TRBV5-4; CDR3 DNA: TGTGCCAGCAGCCTGGAATCGGGGACTGGCTACACCTTC; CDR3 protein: CASSLESGTGYTF
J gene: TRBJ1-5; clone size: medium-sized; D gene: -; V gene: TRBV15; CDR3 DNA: TGTGCCACCAGCAGAGGCACTGAGGGGAGTCAGCCCCAGCATTTT; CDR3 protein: CATSRGTEGSQPQHF
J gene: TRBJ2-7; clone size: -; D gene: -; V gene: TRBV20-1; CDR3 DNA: TGCAGTGTGGCCTACCTCTACGAGCAGTACTTC; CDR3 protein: CSVAYLYEQYF
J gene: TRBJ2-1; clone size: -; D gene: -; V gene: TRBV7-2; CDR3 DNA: TGTGCCAGCAGCCCTCCCTCCGCGGGGGCCGTGGGGAATGAGCAGTTCTTC; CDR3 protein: CASSPPSAGAVGNEQFF
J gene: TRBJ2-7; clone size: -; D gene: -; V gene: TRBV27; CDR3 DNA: TGTGCCAGCAGTTTAGAACCTACAGGGACCTCCTACGAGCAGTACTTC; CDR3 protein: CASSLEPTGTSYEQYF
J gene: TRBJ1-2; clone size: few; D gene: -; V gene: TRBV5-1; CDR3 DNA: TGCGCCTCCCAACCGGGGCCGAGGGACTATGGCTACACCTTC; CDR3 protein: CASQPGPRDYGYTF
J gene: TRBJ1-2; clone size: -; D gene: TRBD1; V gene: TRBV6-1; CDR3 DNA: TGTGCCAGCTCTGGGGATCACAGGGGGAACTATGGCTACACCTTC; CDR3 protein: CASSGDHRGNYGYTF